Sequencing of this T cell receptor beta chain was carried out in a study of sequential checkpoint blockade in melanoma. About the study: Both treatment sequences were followed by maintenance nivolumab.

Germline CDR1 is SGDLS and CDR2 is YYNGEE. J was trimmed by 3 bases and V by 2 bases; bases with no gene match: 10. The CDR3 totals 16 residues. Noted treatment: randomized to nivolumab then ipilimumab (arm A) or the reverse (arm B). None of the patients previously received DNA-damaging chemotherapy. Profiled with immunoSEQ multiplex PCR; TCRdb holds only in-frame clones, not every one. The sample carries 23,000 or so clones, around two thirds recorded once. The specimen comprised CD8+ T cells sorted from blood (inferred from file names), sampled from a patient given nivolumab and ipilimumab in sequence. The sequence came from a human donor with melanoma. The chain joins TRBV9 to TRBJ2-5, with 7 bases identical to TRBD2. This CDR3 is CASSVNRDRGEETQYF. The CDR3, as DNA: TGTGCCAGCAGCGTGAACCGGGACCGGGGGGAAGAGACCCAGTACTTC.